The 22 T cell receptor beta chains below all came from one sample that was sequenced in a study of T cells expressing NK-cell markers. No DNA is given; TCRdb re-called the 5' RACE reads and lists each CDR3 protein once. The table lists about 460,000 distinct CDR3 sequences. Sample: blood T cells: a sorted CD56 or NKG2C T cell subset, CD4+ or CD8+ T cells, or bulk PBMC T cells (not recorded which). These receptors were taken from a woman between 50 and 59 years old in good health.

This chain links TRBV6-4 with TRBJ2-1. This CDR3 has 16 amino acids. Germline V gives CDR1 MRHNA, CDR2 SNTAGT. CDR3: CASRRHRYPSYNEQFF.

This chain links TRBV13 with TRBJ2-1; absent DNA, TCRdb's TRBD1 call cannot be checked. The CDR3 is made up of 18 amino acids. Germline-derived CDR1 and CDR2 are PRHDT and FYEKMQ (reference sequence). The chain's CDR3 is CASSPSWDHITSYNEQFF.

This chain uses TRBV19 with TRBJ2-5; TCRdb outputs TRBD1, but without DNA this stays unchecked. The germline V gene has CDR1 LNHDA and CDR2 SQIVND (reference sequence). The CDR3 is 14 residues long. The CDR3 here is CASGGGAAPSSQYF.

The genes are TRBV4-1 and TRBJ2-5; the D call from TCRdb, TRBD1, cannot be confirmed without DNA. CDR1 is MGHRA, CDR2 YSYEKL, per germline. CDR3 length equals 16 residues. This CDR3 is CASSQSGRGNQETQYF.

This chain connects TRBV5-1 to TRBJ2-2; TCRdb's D gene call, TRBD2, goes unchecked for lack of DNA. The CDR3 runs to 16 residues. The germline V gene encodes CDR1 SGHRS and CDR2 YFSETQ. The CDR3 loop reads CASSLVVLAGAGELFF.

CDR3: CASSLWAGRDNEQFF. The chain employs TRBV5-6 and TRBJ2-1; TCRdb proposes TRBD1, but this gene call is untestable without DNA. The CDR3 is 15 residues long. The germline V gene has CDR1 SGHDT and CDR2 YYEEEE.

V is TRBV11-2 and J is TRBJ2-2. Germline V gene lookup returns CDR1 SGHAT and CDR2 FQNNGV. The CDR3 length is 14 residues. The CDR3 is CASSPSLNTGELFF.

The chain recombines TRBV6-5 with TRBJ1-2. This CDR3 has 13 amino acids. Germline CDR1 MNHEY, CDR2 SVGAGI. The CDR3 loop reads CASSGSGLWGYTF.

The rearrangement uses TRBV18 and TRBJ2-3. This CDR3 spans 16 amino acids. Looked up from germline, CDR1 is KGHSH and CDR2 is LQKENI. The CDR3 region is CASSPPEEAGTDTQYF.

The J gene is TRBJ2-7, the V gene TRBV4-1; the TCRdb call, TRBD2, lacks DNA for checking. The length of the CDR3 is 18 residues. Germline values: CDR1 MGHRA, CDR2 YSYEKL. The chain's CDR3 is CASSQEAGRDLHSYEQYF.

The chain carries TRBV5-1 and TRBJ1-2; the D call of TRBD1 rests on TCRdb alone, since no DNA is present to check it. This CDR3 region has 13 residues. Germline CDR1 and CDR2: SGHRS and YFSETQ. The CDR3 region is CASSPEGGTGYTF.

This chain links TRBV28 with TRBJ2-5. This CDR3 is built from 11 residues. Germline CDR1 is MDHEN and CDR2 is SYDVKM. The CDR3 sequence is CASRFRETQYF. The full variable domain, with the rest looked up from reference TRBV28 and TRBJ2-5, is DVKVTQSSRYLVKRTGEKVFLECVQDMDHENMFWYRQDPGLGLRLIYFSYDVKMKEKGDIPEGYSVSREKKERFSLILESASTNQTSMYLCASRFRETQYFGPGTRLLVL.

CDR3 sequence: CASSPRERESGEQFF. The V call is TRBV12-3 or TRBV12-4, the J call TRBJ2-1; TCRdb outputs TRBD2, but without DNA this stays unchecked. This CDR3 comprises 15 residues.

J is TRBJ2-1 and V is TRBV5-1; with no DNA, the TCRdb D assignment of TRBD1 cannot be verified. The length of the CDR3 is 13 residues. Germline V lookup: CDR1 SGHRS, CDR2 YFSETQ. Here the CDR3 reads CASSLGGAHEQFF.

The V and J genes are TRBV7-7 and TRBJ2-5. CDR3 length: 15 residues. CDR1 is SSHAT and CDR2 is FNYEAQ in the germline V gene (reference sequence). This CDR3 reads CASSLSLKGQETQYF.

The J gene is TRBJ2-3, the V gene TRBV5-1. CDR1 SGHRS and CDR2 YFSETQ come from the germline V gene. The CDR3 is made up of 15 amino acids. CDR3 region: CASSLVRASTDTQYF.

The chain links TRBV7-8 to TRBJ2-3; TCRdb selects TRBD1, and the lack of DNA leaves this call unchecked. The germline gives CDR1 SGHVS, CDR2 FQNEAQ. The CDR3 runs 15 residues. CDR3: CASSWDRADTDTQYF.

The CDR3 reads CASSNRGDEQFF. This rearrangement joins TRBV7-2 to TRBJ2-1; absent DNA, TCRdb's TRBD1 call cannot be checked. Germline assignment: CDR1 SGHTA and CDR2 FQGNSA. The CDR3 has 12 residues.

The chain employs TRBV2 and TRBJ1-1. CDR1 and CDR2 from the germline V gene are SNHLY and FYNNEI. This CDR3 spans 13 amino acids. This chain's CDR3 is CASSYTRGNEAFF.

V usage is TRBV27 and J usage is TRBJ2-1; the D call of TRBD2 rests on TCRdb alone, since no DNA is present to check it. Germline V gene sequence: CDR1 MNHEY, CDR2 SMNVEV (reference sequence). The CDR3 is 12 amino acids. The CDR3 loop reads CASGRELNEQFF.

V and J are TRBV6-5 and TRBJ2-2; TCRdb returns TRBD1, unconfirmable since there is no DNA. The CDR3 length is 16 residues. Germline V CDR1 and CDR2: MNHEY, SVGAGI. CDR3 region: CASSPSSGADTGELFF.

This chain connects TRBV29-1 to TRBJ2-7; TCRdb proposes TRBD2, but this gene call is untestable without DNA. CDR1 and CDR2 (germline): SQVTM, ANQGSEA. The CDR3 runs to 14 residues. CDR3: CSVAPRLAGYEQYF.